This T cell receptor (beta chain) is from a study of T cells in Graves' hyperthyroidism and ophthalmopathy. Study context: Specimen type is peripheral blood, collected at initial diagnosis prior to any treatment.

General study findings and limits: Most clonotypes expanded in the thyroid (above 0.001) were also present in blood.

Many counts were recorded for this clonotype. Antigen: not known. Unmatched junction bases numbered 10, after V lost 6 bases and J lost 4 bases. Germline assignment: CDR1 MNHEY and CDR2 SMNVEV (reference sequence). The CDR3 length is 17 residues. The source material, RNA transcripts, was used to amplify TCR beta CDR3 regions. First-round RT-PCR of the TCR CDR3 relied on the HTBI primer set. MiXCR was run by TCRdb on the multiplex PCR reads, yielding one entry per CDR3 protein. The data contain approximately 600,000 distinct CDR3 sequences, 14% of them singletons. Patients were excluded because of uncontrolled infection, other autoimmune disease, pregnancy or lactation. In making diagnoses, clinical symptoms, serum thyroxine and TRAb, thyroid ultrasound and orbital computed tomography were all used.

This chain links TRBV27 with TRBJ2-1; TRBD2 matches 12 bases. The sequenced sample consisted of blood. The origin of this receptor is a woman under 30 with Graves' ophthalmopathy. DNA for the CDR3: TGTGCCAGCAGGCCGGGAGCGACTAGCGGGGGATACAATGAGCAGTTCTTC. Its protein is CASRPGATSGGYNEQFF.